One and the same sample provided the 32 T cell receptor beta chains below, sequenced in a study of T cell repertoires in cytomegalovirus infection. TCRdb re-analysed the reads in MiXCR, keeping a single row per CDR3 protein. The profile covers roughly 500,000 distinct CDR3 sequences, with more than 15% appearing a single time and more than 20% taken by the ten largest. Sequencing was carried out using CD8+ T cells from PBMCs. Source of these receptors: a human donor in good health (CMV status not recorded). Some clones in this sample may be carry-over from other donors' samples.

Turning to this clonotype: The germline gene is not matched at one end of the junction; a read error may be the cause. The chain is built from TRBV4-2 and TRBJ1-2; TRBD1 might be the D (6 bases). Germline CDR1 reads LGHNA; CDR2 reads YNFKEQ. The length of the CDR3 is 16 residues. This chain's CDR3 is CASIQERGNPSYGYTF. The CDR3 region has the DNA TGTGCCAGCATCCAAGAAAGGGGGAACCCTAGCTATGGCTACACCTTC.

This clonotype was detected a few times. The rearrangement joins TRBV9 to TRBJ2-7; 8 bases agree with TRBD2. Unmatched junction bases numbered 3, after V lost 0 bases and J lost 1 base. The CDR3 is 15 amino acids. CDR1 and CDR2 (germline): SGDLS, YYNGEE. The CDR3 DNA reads TGTGCCAGCAGCGTAGGACTAGCGAGTTCCTACGAGCAGTACTTC. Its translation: CASSVGLASSYEQYF.

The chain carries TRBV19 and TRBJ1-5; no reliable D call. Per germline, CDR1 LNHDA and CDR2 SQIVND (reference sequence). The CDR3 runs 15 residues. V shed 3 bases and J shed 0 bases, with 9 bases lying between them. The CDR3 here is CASSMNGYSNQPQHF. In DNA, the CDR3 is TGTGCCAGTAGTATGAACGGTTATAGCAATCAGCCCCAGCATTTT. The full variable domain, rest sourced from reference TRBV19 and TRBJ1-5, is DGGITQSPKYLFRKEGQNVTLSCEQNLNHDAMYWYRQDPGQGLRLIYYSQIVNDFQKGDIAEGYSVSREKKESFPLTVTSAQKNPTAFYLCASSMNGYSNQPQHFGDGTRLSIL.

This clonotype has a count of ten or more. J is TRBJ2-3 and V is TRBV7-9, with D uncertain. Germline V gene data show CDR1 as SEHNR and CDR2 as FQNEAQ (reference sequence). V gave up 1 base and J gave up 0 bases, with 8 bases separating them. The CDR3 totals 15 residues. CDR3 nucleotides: TGTGCCAGCAGCTTAGGAATCAGGAGCACAGATACGCAGTATTTT. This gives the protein CASSLGIRSTDTQYF.

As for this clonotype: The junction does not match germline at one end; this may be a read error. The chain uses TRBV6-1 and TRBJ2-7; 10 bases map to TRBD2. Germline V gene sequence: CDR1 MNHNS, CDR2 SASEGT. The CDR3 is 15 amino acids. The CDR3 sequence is CASNEAGGPSYEQYF. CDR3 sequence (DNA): TGTGCCAGCAATGAAGCGGGAGGGCCCTCCTACGAGCAGTACTTC.

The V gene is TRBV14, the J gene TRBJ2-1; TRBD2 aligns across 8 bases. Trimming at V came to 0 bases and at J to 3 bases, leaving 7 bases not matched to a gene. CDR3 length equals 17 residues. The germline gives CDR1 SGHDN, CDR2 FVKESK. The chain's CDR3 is CASSQEIAGFLYNEQFF. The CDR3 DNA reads TGTGCCAGCAGCCAAGAAATAGCGGGGTTCCTCTACAATGAGCAGTTCTTC.

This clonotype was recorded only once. CDR3 protein: CASSSYQLSEKLFF. DNA for the CDR3: TGTGCCAGCAGCTCCTATCAATTGTCTGAAAAACTGTTTTTT. The rearrangement joins TRBV11-2 to TRBJ1-4; no reliable D call. Germline V CDR1 and CDR2: SGHAT, FQNNGV. V lost 4 bases to trimming and J lost 7 bases, with 13 bases between them. The CDR3 sequence is 14 residues long.

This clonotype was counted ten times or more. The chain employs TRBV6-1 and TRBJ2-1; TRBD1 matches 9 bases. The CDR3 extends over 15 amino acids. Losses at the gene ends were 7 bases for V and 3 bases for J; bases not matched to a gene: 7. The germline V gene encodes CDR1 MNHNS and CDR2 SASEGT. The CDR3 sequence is CASNPTGGFYNEQFF. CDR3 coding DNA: TGTGCCAGCAACCCTACAGGGGGCTTCTACAATGAGCAGTTCTTC.

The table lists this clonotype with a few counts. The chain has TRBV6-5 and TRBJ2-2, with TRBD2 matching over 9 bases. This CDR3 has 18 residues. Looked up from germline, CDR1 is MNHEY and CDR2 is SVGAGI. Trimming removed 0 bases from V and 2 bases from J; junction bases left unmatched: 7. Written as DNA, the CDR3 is TGTGCCAGCAGTTACTCGGGTAGCGGGGGAACCAACACCGGGGAGCTGTTTTTT. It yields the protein CASSYSGSGGTNTGELFF.

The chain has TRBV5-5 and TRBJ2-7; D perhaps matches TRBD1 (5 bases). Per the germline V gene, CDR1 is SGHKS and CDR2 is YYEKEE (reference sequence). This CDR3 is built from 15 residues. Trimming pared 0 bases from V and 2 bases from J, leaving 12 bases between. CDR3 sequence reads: CASSLDSRGPYEQYF. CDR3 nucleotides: TGTGCCAGCAGCTTGGATTCTAGGGGTCCCTACGAGCAGTACTTC.

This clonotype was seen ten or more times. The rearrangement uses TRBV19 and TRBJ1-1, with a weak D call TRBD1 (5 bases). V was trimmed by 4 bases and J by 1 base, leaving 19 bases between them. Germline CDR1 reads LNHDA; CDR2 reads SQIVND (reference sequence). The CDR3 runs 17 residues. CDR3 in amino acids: CASSKVGTNRANTEAFF. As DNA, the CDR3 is TGTGCCAGTAGTAAGGTGGGGACGAATCGAGCGAACACTGAAGCTTTCTTT.

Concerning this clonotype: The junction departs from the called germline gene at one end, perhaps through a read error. CDR3 region: CTSSQEVTGRMNTEAFF. In DNA, the CDR3 is TGTACCAGCAGCCAAGAGGTGACAGGGAGGATGAACACTGAAGCTTTCTTT. The V and J genes are TRBV3-1 and TRBJ1-1, with TRBD1 matching over 7 bases. CDR1 is LGHDT, CDR2 YNNKEL, per germline (reference sequence). CDR3 length: 17 residues.

The CDR3, as DNA: TGCAGTGCTAGAGAATGGGAGACTAGCTCCTACAATGAGCAGTTCTTC. Translating gives CSAREWETSSYNEQFF. The rearrangement uses TRBV20-1 and TRBJ2-1, with TRBD2 as a possible D gene (6 bases). CDR3 size: 16 residues. V was shortened by 0 bases and J by 0 bases, with 12 bases between the two germline ends. Germline loops: CDR1 DFQATT, CDR2 SNEGSKA (reference sequence).

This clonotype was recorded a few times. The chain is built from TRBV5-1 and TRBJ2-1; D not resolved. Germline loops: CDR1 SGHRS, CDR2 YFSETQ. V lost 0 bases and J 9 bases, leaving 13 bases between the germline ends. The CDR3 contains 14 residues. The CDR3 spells CASSLVGSPGEQFF. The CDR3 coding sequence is TGCGCCAGCAGCTTGGTTGGTAGCCCGGGTGAGCAGTTCTTC.

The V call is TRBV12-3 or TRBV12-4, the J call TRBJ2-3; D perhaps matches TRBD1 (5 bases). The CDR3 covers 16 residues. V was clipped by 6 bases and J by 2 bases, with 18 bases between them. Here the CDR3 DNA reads TGTGCCAGCAGCCCAGACAGCCCAACCTTCACAGATACGCAGTATTTT. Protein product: CASSPDSPTFTDTQYF.

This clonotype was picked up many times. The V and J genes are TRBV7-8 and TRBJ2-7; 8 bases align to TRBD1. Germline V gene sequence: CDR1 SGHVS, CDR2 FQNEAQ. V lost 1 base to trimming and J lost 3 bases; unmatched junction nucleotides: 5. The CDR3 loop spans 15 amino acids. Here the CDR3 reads CASSLERTGNYEQYF. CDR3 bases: TGTGCCAGCAGCTTAGAGCGGACAGGGAACTACGAGCAGTACTTC.

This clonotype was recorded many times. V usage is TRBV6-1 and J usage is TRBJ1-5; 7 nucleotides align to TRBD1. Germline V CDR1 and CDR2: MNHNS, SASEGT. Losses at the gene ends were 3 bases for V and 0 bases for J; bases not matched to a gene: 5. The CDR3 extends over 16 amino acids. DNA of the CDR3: TGTGCCAGCAGTGATAGGCGGGACAGTAGCAATCAGCCCCAGCATTTT. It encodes CASSDRRDSSNQPQHF.

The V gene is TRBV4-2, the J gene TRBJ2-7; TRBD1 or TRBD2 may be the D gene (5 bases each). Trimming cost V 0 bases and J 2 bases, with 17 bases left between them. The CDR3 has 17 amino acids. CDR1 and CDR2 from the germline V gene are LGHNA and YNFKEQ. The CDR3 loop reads CASSQEGHRHGAYEQYF. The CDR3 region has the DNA TGTGCCAGCAGCCAAGAGGGCCACAGGCACGGGGCCTACGAGCAGTACTTC.

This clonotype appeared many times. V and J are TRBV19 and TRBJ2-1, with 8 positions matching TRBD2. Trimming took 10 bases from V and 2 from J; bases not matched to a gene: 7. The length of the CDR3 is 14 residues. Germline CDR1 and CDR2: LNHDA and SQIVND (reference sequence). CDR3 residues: CATEAGDAYNEQFF. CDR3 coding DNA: TGTGCCACCGAAGCGGGAGACGCCTACAATGAGCAGTTCTTC.

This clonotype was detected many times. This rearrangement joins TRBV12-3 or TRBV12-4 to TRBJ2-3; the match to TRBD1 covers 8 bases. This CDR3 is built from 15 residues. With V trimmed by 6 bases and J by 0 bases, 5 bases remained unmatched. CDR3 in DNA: TGTGCCAGCAGCCCGACAGGGGCTAGCACAGATACGCAGTATTTT. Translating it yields CASSPTGASTDTQYF.

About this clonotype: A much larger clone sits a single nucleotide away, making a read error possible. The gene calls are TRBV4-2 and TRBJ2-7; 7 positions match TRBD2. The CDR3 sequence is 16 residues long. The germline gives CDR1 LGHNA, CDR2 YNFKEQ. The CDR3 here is CSSSQEWVREAYEQYF. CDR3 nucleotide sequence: TGTTCCAGCAGCCAAGAATGGGTCCGGGAGGCCTACGAGCAGTACTTC.

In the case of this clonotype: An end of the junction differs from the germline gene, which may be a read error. CDR3 amino acids: CASSFGPADTSYDQYF. CDR3 nucleotides: TGCGCCAGCAGTTTCGGCCCGGCGGACACCTCCTACGATCAGTACTTC. V and J are TRBV5-1 and TRBJ2-7; a possible D gene is TRBD1 (5 bases). Germline loops: CDR1 SGHRS, CDR2 YFSETQ. This CDR3 is 16 amino acids long. Full variable domain (remainder filled in from reference TRBV5-1 and TRBJ2-7): KAGVTQTPRYLIKTRGQQVTLSCSPISGHRSVSWYQQTPGQGLQFLFEYFSETQRNKGNFPGRFSGRQFSNSRSEMNVSTLELGDSALYLCASSFGPADTSYDQYFGPGTRLTVT.

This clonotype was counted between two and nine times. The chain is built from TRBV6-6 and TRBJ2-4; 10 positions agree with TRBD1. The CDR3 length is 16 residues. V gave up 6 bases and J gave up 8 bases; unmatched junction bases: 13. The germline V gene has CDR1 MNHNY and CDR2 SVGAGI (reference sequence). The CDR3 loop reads CASRFDRGRGGDIQYF. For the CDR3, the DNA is TGTGCCAGCAGATTTGACAGGGGGCGAGGCGGGGACATTCAGTACTTC.

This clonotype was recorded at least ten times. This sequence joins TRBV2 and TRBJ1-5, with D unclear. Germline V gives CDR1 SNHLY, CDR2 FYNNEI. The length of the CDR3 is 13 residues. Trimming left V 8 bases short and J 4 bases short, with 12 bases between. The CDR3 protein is CASRGRANQPQHF. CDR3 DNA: TGTGCCAGCCGAGGACGGGCGAATCAGCCCCAGCATTTT.

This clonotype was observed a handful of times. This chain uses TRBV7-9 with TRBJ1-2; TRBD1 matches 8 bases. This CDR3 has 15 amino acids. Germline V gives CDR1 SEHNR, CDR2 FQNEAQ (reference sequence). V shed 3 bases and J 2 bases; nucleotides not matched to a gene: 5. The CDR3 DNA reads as TGTGCCAGCAGCTTCGTCGGACAGGGAAACTATGGCTACACCTTC. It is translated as CASSFVGQGNYGYTF. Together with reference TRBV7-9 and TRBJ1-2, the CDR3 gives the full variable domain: DTGVSQNPRHKITKRGQNVTFRCDPISEHNRLYWYRQTLGQGPEFLTYFQNEAQLEKSRLLSDRFSAERPKGSFSTLEIQRTEQGDSAMYLCASSFVGQGNYGYTFGSGTRLTVV.

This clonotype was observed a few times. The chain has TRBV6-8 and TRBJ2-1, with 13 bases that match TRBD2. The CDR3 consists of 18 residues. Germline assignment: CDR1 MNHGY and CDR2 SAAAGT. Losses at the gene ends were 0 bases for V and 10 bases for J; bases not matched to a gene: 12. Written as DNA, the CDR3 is TGTGCCAGCAGTTACTCGTATGGACTAGCGGGGGCTGGGTGGGAGCAGTTCTTC. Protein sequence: CASSYSYGLAGAGWEQFF.

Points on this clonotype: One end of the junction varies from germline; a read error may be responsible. The CDR3 DNA reads TGTGCCAGCAGTTTATGGGGGAGTAACGATCAGTACTTC. It specifies CASSLWGSNDQYF. This chain joins TRBV27 and TRBJ2-7; possibly TRBD1 or TRBD2 for D (5 bases each). CDR1 and CDR2 from the germline V gene are MNHEY and SMNVEV (reference sequence). This CDR3 spans 13 amino acids.

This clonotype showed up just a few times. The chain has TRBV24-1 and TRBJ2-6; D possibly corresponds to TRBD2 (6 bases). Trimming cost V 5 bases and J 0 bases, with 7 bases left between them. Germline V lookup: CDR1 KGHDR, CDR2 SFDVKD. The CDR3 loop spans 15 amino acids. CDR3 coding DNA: TGTGCCACCAGTGCCGGGGGCTCTGGGGCCAACGTCCTGACTTTC. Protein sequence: CATSAGGSGANVLTF.

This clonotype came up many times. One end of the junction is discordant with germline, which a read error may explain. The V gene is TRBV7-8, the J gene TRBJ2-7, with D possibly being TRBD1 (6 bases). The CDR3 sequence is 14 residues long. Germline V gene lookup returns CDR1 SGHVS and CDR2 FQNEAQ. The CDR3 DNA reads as TGTGCAAGCAGCTGGGACACCCATGGAGACGAGCAGTACTTC. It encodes CASSWDTHGDEQYF.

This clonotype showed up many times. The CDR3 protein is CASSLGRLEETQYF. The CDR3 DNA is TGTGCCAGCAGCTTAGGACGGCTCGAAGAGACCCAGTACTTC. J is TRBJ2-5 and V is TRBV7-6; D gene uncertain. The V gene lost 1 base and the J gene lost 3 bases, with 9 bases spanning the gap. This CDR3 is built from 14 residues. Germline CDR1 SGHVS, CDR2 FNYEAQ.

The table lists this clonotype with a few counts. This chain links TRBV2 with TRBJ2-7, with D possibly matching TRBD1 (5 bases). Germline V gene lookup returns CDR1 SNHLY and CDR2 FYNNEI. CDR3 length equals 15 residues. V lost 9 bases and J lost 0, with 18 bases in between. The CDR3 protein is CASSPQGFGSYEQYF. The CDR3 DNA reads TGTGCCAGTTCTCCTCAGGGATTTGGCTCCTACGAGCAGTACTTC.

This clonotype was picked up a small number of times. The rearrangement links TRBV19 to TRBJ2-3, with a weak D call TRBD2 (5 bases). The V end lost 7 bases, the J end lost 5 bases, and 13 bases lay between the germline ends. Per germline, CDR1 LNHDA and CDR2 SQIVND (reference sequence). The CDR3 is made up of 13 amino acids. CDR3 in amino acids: CASTLERGDTQYF. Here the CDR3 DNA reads TGTGCCAGTACCCTCGAACGGGGAGATACGCAGTATTTT.